The clone carrying this T cell receptor (beta chain) was seen a handful of times. No antigen is known for it. 13 Jbeta primers and 60 Vbeta primers were used for the PCR. Assay used: immunoSEQ multiplex PCR; TCRdb lists only in-frame clones, some missing. The sample holds about 130,000 clones; around 8.5% are singletons and the top ten take about 5.5%. The sample comes from a study of cytomegalovirus exposure and HLA in healthy donors. Trimming took 4 bases from V and 5 from J; bases not matched to a gene: 11. The CDR3 contains 17 residues. Germline CDR1 and CDR2: SGHAT and FQNNGV. Findings of the study overall: After further analysis at a later stage, 16,951 TCR beta sequences were associated with HLA alleles at 0.05 false discovery rate. The study designated about 180 TCR beta chains cytomegalovirus-associated.

Specimen: PBMCs. The chain combines TRBV11-2 with TRBJ2-5; TRBD2 agrees at 12 bases. The source of this sequence is a man aged 40-55 years in good health and CMV-seronegative. The CDR3 loop reads CASSSGTSGRPEETQYF. CDR3 sequence (DNA): TGTGCCAGCAGCTCCGGGACTAGCGGGCGCCCTGAGGAGACCCAGTACTTC.